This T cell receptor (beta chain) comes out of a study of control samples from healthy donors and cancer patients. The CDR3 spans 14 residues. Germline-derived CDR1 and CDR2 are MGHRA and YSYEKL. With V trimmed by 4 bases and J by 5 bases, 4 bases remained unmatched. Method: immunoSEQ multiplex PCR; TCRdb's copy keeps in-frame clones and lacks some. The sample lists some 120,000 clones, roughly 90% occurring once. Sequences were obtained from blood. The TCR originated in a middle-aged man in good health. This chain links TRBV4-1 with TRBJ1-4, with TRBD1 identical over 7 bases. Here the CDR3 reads CASSRDRENEKLFF. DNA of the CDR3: TGCGCCAGCAGCCGGGACAGAGAAAATGAAAAACTGTTTTTT.